Given below is one T cell receptor (beta chain) in context. As yet, its antigen is unknown. The data belong to a study of cytomegalovirus exposure and HLA in healthy donors. Study-wide results and caveats: Earlier analysis looked at TCR beta V segments, and most were productive about 87% or about 30% of the time. Several of the most significant clusters appeared, in a later analysis, to be linked to common viral pathogens.

Germline V CDR1 and CDR2: SNHLY, FYNNEI. CDR3 length equals 13 residues. V gave up 7 bases and J gave up 4 bases; unmatched junction bases: 5. The PCR employed 60 Vbeta primers together with 13 Jbeta primers. Assay: immunoSEQ multiplex PCR; the TCRdb copy retains only in-frame clones and omits some. The table shows about 160,000 clones, with over 60% occurring only once. The V and J genes are TRBV2 and TRBJ1-1; 8 positions match TRBD1. The receptor was isolated from a woman between 50 and 59 years old in good health and CMV-seropositive. The source material was PBMCs. The CDR3 DNA reads TGTGCCAGCAAACCCACAGGGGGCACTGAAGCTTTCTTT. Translating it yields CASKPTGGTEAFF.